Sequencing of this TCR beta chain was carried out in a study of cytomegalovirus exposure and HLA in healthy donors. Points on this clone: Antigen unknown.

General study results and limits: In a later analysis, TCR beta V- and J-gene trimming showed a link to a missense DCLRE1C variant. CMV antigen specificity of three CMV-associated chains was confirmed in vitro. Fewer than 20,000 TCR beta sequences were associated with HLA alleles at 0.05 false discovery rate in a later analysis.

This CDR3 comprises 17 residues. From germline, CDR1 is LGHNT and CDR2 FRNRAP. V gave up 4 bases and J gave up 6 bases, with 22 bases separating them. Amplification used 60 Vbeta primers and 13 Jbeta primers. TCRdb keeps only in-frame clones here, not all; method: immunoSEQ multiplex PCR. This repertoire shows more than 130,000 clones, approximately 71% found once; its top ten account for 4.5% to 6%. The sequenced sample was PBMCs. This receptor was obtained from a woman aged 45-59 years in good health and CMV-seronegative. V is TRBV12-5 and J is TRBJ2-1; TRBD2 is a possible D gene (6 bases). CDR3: CASGSTLAGTHSNEQFF. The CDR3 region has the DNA TGTGCTAGTGGTTCGACGCTCGCCGGGACTCATAGCAATGAGCAGTTCTTC.